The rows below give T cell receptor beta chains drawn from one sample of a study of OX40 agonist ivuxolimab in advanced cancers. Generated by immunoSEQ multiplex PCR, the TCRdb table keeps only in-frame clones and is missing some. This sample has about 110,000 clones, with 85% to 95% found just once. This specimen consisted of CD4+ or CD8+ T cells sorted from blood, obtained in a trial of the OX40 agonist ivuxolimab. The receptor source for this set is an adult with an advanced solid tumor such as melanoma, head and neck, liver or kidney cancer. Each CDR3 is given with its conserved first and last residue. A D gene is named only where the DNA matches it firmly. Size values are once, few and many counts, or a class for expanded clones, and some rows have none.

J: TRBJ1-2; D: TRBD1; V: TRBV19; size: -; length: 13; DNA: TGTGCCAGTAGTAAGGGACAGGACTATGGCTACACCTTC; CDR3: CASSKGQDYGYTF
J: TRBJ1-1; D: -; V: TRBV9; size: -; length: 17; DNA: TGTGCCAGCAGCGTAGGACTCCTACAGGGCGGATACACTGAAGCTTTCTTT; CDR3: CASSVGLLQGGYTEAFF
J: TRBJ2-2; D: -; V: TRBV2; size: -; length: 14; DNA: TGTGCCAGCAGGGACACACCGAACACCGGGGAGCTGTTTTTT; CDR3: CASRDTPNTGELFF
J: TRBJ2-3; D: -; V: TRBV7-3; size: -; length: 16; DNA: TGTGCCAGCAGCTCTCGAGGACAGCCTAGCACAGATACGCAGTATTTT; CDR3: CASSSRGQPSTDTQYF
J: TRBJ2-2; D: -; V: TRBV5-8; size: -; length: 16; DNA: TGTGCCAGCAGCCTTCTCCGGGGGGCAGCCACCGGGGAGCTGTTTTTT; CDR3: CASSLLRGAATGELFF
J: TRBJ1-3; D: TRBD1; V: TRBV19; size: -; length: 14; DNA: TGTGCCAGTAGTATGGACAGGGCTGGAAACACCATATATTTT; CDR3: CASSMDRAGNTIYF
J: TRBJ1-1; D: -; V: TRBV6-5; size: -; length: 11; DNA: TGTGCCAGCAGTTACGGGACGTGGGCTTTCTTT; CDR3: CASSYGTWAFF
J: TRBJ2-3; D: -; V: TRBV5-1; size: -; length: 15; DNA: TGCGCCAGCAGCGAAGGGGCGCGGGGCACAGATACGCAGTATTTT; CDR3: CASSEGARGTDTQYF
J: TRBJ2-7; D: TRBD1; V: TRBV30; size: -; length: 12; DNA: TGTGCCTGGGAACAGGGGGCCCACGAGCAGTACTTC; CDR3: CAWEQGAHEQYF
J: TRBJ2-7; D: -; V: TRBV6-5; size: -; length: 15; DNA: TGTGCCAGCAGTTACCTGACAGGAGCTACCTACGAGCAGTACTTC; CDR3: CASSYLTGATYEQYF
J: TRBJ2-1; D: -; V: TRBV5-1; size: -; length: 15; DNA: TGCGCCAGCAGCTACGGGGGTGGCTCCTACAATGAGCAGTTCTTC; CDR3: CASSYGGGSYNEQFF
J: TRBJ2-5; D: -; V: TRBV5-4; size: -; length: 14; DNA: TGTGCCAGCAGCTTGGCCCCGACGGAGGAGACCCAGTACTTC; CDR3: CASSLAPTEETQYF
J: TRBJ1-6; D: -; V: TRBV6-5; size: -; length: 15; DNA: TGTGCCAGCAATCAGGGGAGGTCCTATAATTCACCCCTCCACTTT; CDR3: CASNQGRSYNSPLHF
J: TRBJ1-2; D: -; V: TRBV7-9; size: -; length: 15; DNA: TGTGCCAGCAGCTTGATGGACAGCCCTAACTATGGCTACACCTTC; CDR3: CASSLMDSPNYGYTF
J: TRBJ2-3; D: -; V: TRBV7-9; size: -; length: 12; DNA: TGTGCCAGCACACCGCTCACAGATACGCAGTATTTT; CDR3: CASTPLTDTQYF
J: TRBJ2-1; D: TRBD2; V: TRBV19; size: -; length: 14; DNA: TGTGCCAGTACCACTAGCGGGCCCTACAATGAGCAGTTCTTC; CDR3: CASTTSGPYNEQFF
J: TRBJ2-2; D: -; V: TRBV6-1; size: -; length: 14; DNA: TGTGCCAGCAGTTGGGGACTGAACACCGGGGAGCTGTTTTTT; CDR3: CASSWGLNTGELFF
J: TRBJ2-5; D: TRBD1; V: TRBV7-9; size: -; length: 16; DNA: TGTGCCAGCAGCCCGGACCCGGGACAGGGACTTGAGACCCAGTACTTC; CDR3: CASSPDPGQGLETQYF
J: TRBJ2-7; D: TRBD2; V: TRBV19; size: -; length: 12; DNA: TGTGCCACCCGTGGGGGGGACGACGAGCAGTACTTC; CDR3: CATRGGDDEQYF
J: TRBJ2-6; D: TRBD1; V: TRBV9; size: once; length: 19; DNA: TGTGCCAGCAGCGTAGCAATTGGACAGGGGTTTTCCGGGGCCAACGTCCTGACTTTC; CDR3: CASSVAIGQGFSGANVLTF
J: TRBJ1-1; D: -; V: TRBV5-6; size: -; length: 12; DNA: TGTGCCAGCAGCGCGGGAGCCGTCGGAGCTTTCTTT; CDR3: CASSAGAVGAFF
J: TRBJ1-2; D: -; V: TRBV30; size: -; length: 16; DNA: TGTGCCTGGAGTGTACTTCTGCCCCCTCAGGGGTATGGCTACACCTTC; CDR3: CAWSVLLPPQGYGYTF